These T cell receptor beta chains were read from a single sample in a study of shared clonotypes between healthy human individuals. The data were produced by immunoSEQ multiplex PCR, yet TCRdb's version contains in-frame clones alone and is incomplete. This sample has about a million clones; approximately 80% occur once, and the top ten carry about 1.5%. The sequenced material came from memory CD4+ T cells sorted from blood. These TCRs come from a man aged 18 to 30 in good health. CDR3s include the opening cysteine and the closing phenylalanine or tryptophan. The order of the fields is CDR3 protein, CDR3 DNA, D gene, J gene, clone size, V gene. D genes are given only for firm matches. The size entry is marked missing in some rows and otherwise reads once, few, many or a size class.

cdr3_aa: CSVGTGTASYEQYF; cdr3_nt: TGCAGCGTTGGGACCGGGACGGCCTCCTACGAGCAGTACTTC; d_call: -; j_call: TRBJ2-7; clone_size: -; v_call: TRBV29-1
cdr3_aa: CASSQISGTDTQYF; cdr3_nt: TGCGCCAGCAGCCAAATCTCCGGGACAGATACGCAGTATTTT; d_call: -; j_call: TRBJ2-3; clone_size: -; v_call: TRBV4-3
cdr3_aa: CASRASGGTYNEQFF; cdr3_nt: TGTGCCAGCAGGGCTAGCGGGGGGACCTACAATGAGCAGTTCTTC; d_call: TRBD2; j_call: TRBJ2-1; clone_size: -; v_call: TRBV6-5
cdr3_aa: CSVVVAGYTDTQYF; cdr3_nt: TGCAGCGTTGTAGTAGCGGGGTACACAGATACGCAGTATTTT; d_call: TRBD2; j_call: TRBJ2-3; clone_size: -; v_call: TRBV29-1
cdr3_aa: CASRPQGRITEAFF; cdr3_nt: TGTGCCAGCAGACCTCAGGGGCGTATCACTGAAGCTTTCTTT; d_call: -; j_call: TRBJ1-1; clone_size: -; v_call: TRBV5-6
cdr3_aa: CASSTGTSGGYQETQYF; cdr3_nt: TGCGCCAGCAGCACAGGGACTAGCGGAGGGTACCAAGAGACCCAGTACTTC; d_call: TRBD2; j_call: TRBJ2-5; clone_size: once; v_call: TRBV5-1
cdr3_aa: CASSLVAGVNEQFF; cdr3_nt: TGTGCCAGCAGCTTAGTTGCGGGAGTCAATGAGCAGTTCTTC; d_call: TRBD2; j_call: TRBJ2-1; clone_size: -; v_call: TRBV7-9
cdr3_aa: CASSPGTGIRQPQHF; cdr3_nt: TGTGCCAGCAGCCCCGGGACAGGGATCCGTCAGCCCCAGCATTTT; d_call: TRBD1; j_call: TRBJ1-5; clone_size: -; v_call: TRBV11-2
cdr3_aa: CASSSWTKYNEQFF; cdr3_nt: TGTGCCAGCAGCTCCTGGACTAAGTACAATGAGCAGTTCTTC; d_call: -; j_call: TRBJ2-1; clone_size: -; v_call: TRBV11-2
cdr3_aa: CSGRSDYEQYF; cdr3_nt: TGCAGTGGGAGGAGTGACTACGAGCAGTACTTC; d_call: -; j_call: TRBJ2-7; clone_size: -; v_call: TRBV20-1
cdr3_aa: CATSRSPSTDTQYF; cdr3_nt: TGTGCCACCAGCAGATCCCCGAGCACAGATACGCAGTATTTT; d_call: -; j_call: TRBJ2-3; clone_size: -; v_call: TRBV15
cdr3_aa: CASIPGGGSYEQYF; cdr3_nt: TGTGCCAGCATCCCCGGTGGGGGCTCCTACGAGCAGTACTTC; d_call: -; j_call: TRBJ2-7; clone_size: -; v_call: TRBV6-1
cdr3_aa: CAWSLGQPGGELFF; cdr3_nt: TGTGCCTGGAGTCTCGGCCAACCGGGCGGGGAGCTGTTTTTT; d_call: -; j_call: TRBJ2-2; clone_size: -; v_call: TRBV30
cdr3_aa: CASSLYAVEETQYF; cdr3_nt: TGTGCCAGCAGCTTGTACGCGGTCGAAGAGACCCAGTACTTC; d_call: -; j_call: TRBJ2-5; clone_size: -; v_call: TRBV5-4
cdr3_aa: CASSPPQRTGGVYEQYF; cdr3_nt: TGTGCCAGCTCACCACCTCAAAGGACAGGAGGCGTGTACGAGCAGTACTTC; d_call: TRBD1; j_call: TRBJ2-7; clone_size: -; v_call: TRBV18
cdr3_aa: CASSLAPRDEQFF; cdr3_nt: TGTGCCAGCAGCTTAGCGCCCAGGGATGAGCAGTTCTTC; d_call: -; j_call: TRBJ2-1; clone_size: -; v_call: TRBV7-2